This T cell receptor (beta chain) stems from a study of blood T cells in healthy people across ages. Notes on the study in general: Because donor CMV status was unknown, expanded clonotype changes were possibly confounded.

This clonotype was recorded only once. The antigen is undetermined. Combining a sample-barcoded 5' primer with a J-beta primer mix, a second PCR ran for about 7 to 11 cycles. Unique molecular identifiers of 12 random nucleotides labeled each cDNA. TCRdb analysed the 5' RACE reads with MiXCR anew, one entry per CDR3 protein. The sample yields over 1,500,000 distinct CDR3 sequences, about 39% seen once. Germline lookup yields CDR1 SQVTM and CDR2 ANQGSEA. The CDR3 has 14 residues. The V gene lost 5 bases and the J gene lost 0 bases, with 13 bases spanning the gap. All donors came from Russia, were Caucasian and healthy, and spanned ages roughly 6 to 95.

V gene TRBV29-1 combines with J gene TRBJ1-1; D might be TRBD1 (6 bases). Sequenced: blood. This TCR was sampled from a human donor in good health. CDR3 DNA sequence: TGCAGCGTTCTCAGGGGAGGAGTGAACACTGAAGCTTTCTTT. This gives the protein CSVLRGGVNTEAFF.